This T cell receptor beta chain derives from a study of cytomegalovirus exposure and HLA in healthy donors. Study at large: Earlier work reported 100 million to 130 million unique TCR beta sequences from about 200 million T cells.

The study, taken as a whole, reports: According to a later analysis, donors in an Asian-associated ancestry cluster reportedly had fewer N-insertions than the roughly 670-donor mean.

Concerning this clone itself: As yet, its antigen is unknown.

PCR was performed using 60 Vbeta and 13 Jbeta primers. Produced via immunoSEQ multiplex PCR; TCRdb's table is partial and in-frame only. The sample records 150,000 to 200,000 clones, 70% to 80% being singletons. The trim removed 7 bases at V and 4 bases at J, leaving 7 bases unmatched. The CDR3 is made up of 15 amino acids. CDR1 is MDHEN and CDR2 is SYDVKM in the germline V gene. The gene calls are TRBV28 and TRBJ2-6, with TRBD1 matching 7 bases. The specimen sequenced was PBMCs. The receptor was derived from a woman aged 40 to 49 in good health and CMV-seronegative. In DNA, the CDR3 is TGTGCCAGCAAAGGGGGCGCGGAAGGGGCCAACGTCCTGACTTTC. This gives the protein CASKGGAEGANVLTF.